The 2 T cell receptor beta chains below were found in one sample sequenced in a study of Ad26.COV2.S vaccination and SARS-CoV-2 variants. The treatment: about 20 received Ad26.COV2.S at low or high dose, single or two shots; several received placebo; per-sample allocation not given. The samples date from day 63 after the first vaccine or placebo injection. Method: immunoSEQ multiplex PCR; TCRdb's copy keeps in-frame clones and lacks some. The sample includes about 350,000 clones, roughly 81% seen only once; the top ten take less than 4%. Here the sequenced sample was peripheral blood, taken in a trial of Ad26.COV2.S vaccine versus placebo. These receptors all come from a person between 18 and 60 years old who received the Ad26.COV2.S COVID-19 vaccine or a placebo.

The CDR3, as DNA: TGCGCCAGCAGTGAGGGACAGGGCTGGGTAGATACGCAGTATTTT. This translates into CASSEGQGWVDTQYF. This chain joins TRBV10-1 and TRBJ2-3; 8 bases line up with TRBD1. Unmatched junction bases numbered 6, after V lost 2 bases and J lost 5 bases. The CDR3 sequence is 15 residues long. The germline CDR1 and CDR2 sequences are WNHNN and SYGVQD (reference sequence).

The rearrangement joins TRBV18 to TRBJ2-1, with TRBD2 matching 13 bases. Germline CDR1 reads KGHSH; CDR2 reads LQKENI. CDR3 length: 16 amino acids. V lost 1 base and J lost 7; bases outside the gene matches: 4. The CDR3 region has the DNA TGTGCCAGCTCACCACGTGGACTAGCGGGAGAAAATGAGCAGTTCTTC. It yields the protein CASSPRGLAGENEQFF.